Below, 22 T cell receptor beta chains from the same sample are listed, as sequenced in a study of blood T cell repertoires in COVID-19. Some clones are missing from TCRdb's copy, which holds only in-frame ones; the method was immunoSEQ multiplex PCR. Of under 450,000 clones in the sample, 90% to 95% are singletons; the top ten hold 0.7% to 0.95%. Sequenced: PBMCs or T cells enriched from blood (not recorded which). The receptor source for this set is a woman aged 40 to 49 who had been exposed to COVID-19.

V is TRBV6-1 and J is TRBJ2-2; D is possibly TRBD1 (6 bases). In germline, CDR1 is MNHNS, CDR2 SASEGT. Trimming removed 4 bases from V and 3 bases from J, with 15 bases in between. This CDR3 has 16 residues. This chain's CDR3 is CASSGKGTSHTGELFF. The CDR3 nucleotides read TGTGCCAGCAGTGGCAAAGGGACATCCCACACCGGGGAGCTGTTTTTT.

The gene calls are TRBV10-1 and TRBJ2-7, with D tentatively TRBD1 (5 bases). V dropped 0 bases and J dropped 0 bases, with 12 bases sitting between them. The CDR3 is 16 residues long. Germline V gene data show CDR1 as WNHNN and CDR2 as SYGVQD (reference sequence). CDR3 coding DNA: TGCGCCAGCAGTGAGTCCAGGGCAGGTAGCTCCTACGAGCAGTACTTC. Protein sequence: CASSESRAGSSYEQYF.

The chain couples TRBV9 to TRBJ2-3, with 7 bases matching TRBD2. The V and J ends lost 0 bases and 2 bases, in that order; junction bases with no gene match: 6. Germline V lookup: CDR1 SGDLS, CDR2 YYNGEE. The CDR3 is 16 amino acids. CDR3 sequence: CASSVEGGSVTDTQYF. The CDR3, as DNA: TGTGCCAGCAGCGTAGAGGGCGGGAGTGTCACAGATACGCAGTATTTT.

The chain has TRBV10-2 and TRBJ1-1, with D uncertain. This CDR3 has 12 residues. Looked up from germline, CDR1 is WSHSY and CDR2 is SAAADI. Trimming shortened V by 3 bases and J by 7 bases, and 9 bases separated the two germline ends. CDR3 DNA: TGCGCCAGCAGTGAACAGAATATTGAAGCTTTCTTT. Its protein is CASSEQNIEAFF.

The chain has TRBV25-1 and TRBJ1-6; tentatively, D is TRBD1 (6 bases). Germline assignment: CDR1 MGHDK and CDR2 SYGVNS. V was trimmed by 3 bases and J by 7 bases, leaving 16 bases between them. This CDR3 spans 16 amino acids. The CDR3 loop is CASSEGWGGANSPLHF. CDR3 DNA: TGTGCCAGCAGTGAGGGATGGGGGGGGGCGAATTCACCCCTCCACTTT.

The chain has TRBV11-2 and TRBJ2-3; the D gene is possibly TRBD1 (5 bases). CDR3 size: 15 residues. V lost 1 base to trimming and J lost 0 bases, with 8 bases between them. Germline V gene lookup returns CDR1 SGHAT and CDR2 FQNNGV. CDR3 loop: CASSLAGSSTDTQYF. The CDR3 DNA is TGTGCCAGCAGCTTAGCAGGGTCTAGCACAGATACGCAGTATTTT. The full variable domain, with the rest looked up from reference TRBV11-2 and TRBJ2-3, is EAGVAQSPRYKIIEKRQSVAFWCNPISGHATLYWYQQILGQGPKLLIQFQNNGVVDDSQLPKDRFSAERLKGVDSTLKIQPAKLEDSAVYLCASSLAGSSTDTQYFGPGTRLTVL.

V usage is TRBV15 and J usage is TRBJ2-7; 7 bases line up with TRBD2. This CDR3 comprises 15 residues. CDR1 is LNHNV, CDR2 YYDKDF, per germline (reference sequence). Trimming at V came to 3 bases and at J to 3 bases, leaving 8 bases not matched to a gene. This chain's CDR3 is CATSSVTAGSYEQYF. In DNA, the CDR3 is TGTGCCACCAGCAGCGTAACAGCGGGAAGCTACGAGCAGTACTTC.

The V and J genes are TRBV20-1 and TRBJ1-2; no clear D gene. The CDR3 has 11 amino acids. The V gene lost 7 bases and the J gene lost 8 bases, with 14 bases spanning the gap. The germline V gene has CDR1 DFQATT and CDR2 SNEGSKA (reference sequence). The CDR3 sequence: CSVDMWPGYTF. CDR3 sequence (DNA): TGCAGTGTCGACATGTGGCCCGGCTACACCTTC.

The J gene is TRBJ2-2, the V gene TRBV6-4; D might be TRBD1 (6 bases). Germline CDR1 and CDR2: MRHNA and SNTAGT. V was shortened by 3 bases and J by 2 bases, with 10 bases between the two germline ends. This CDR3 is built from 15 residues. The CDR3 here is CASSEAGENTGELFF. CDR3 coding DNA: TGTGCCAGCAGTGAGGCAGGGGAAAACACCGGGGAGCTGTTTTTT.

The rearrangement links TRBV27 to TRBJ1-1; 9 bases match TRBD1. The V gene's germline CDR1 is MNHEY and CDR2 SMNVEV (reference sequence). There are 16 residues in the CDR3. The V segment lost 2 bases and the J segment 6 bases; nucleotides outside the gene matches: 10. CDR3 DNA sequence: TGTGCCAGCAGTTTACAACCGGGACAGGGTGTTCCTGAAGCTTTCTTT. This gives the protein CASSLQPGQGVPEAFF.

The CDR3 coding sequence is TGTGCCAGTAGTATAGCTTTCAGGACAGGGGTGGACGAAAAACTGTTTTTT. This encodes CASSIAFRTGVDEKLFF. The chain is built from TRBV19 and TRBJ1-4; 9 positions match TRBD1. The germline gives CDR1 LNHDA, CDR2 SQIVND (reference sequence). Trimming at V came to 1 base and at J to 8 bases, leaving 11 bases not matched to a gene. The CDR3 is made up of 17 amino acids.

The chain carries TRBV9 and TRBJ1-1, with TRBD1 matching 7 bases. V lost 1 base, J lost 1 base, and 7 bases stayed unmatched. The CDR3 runs to 16 residues. Per the germline V gene, CDR1 is SGDLS and CDR2 is YYNGEE. CDR3 nucleotide sequence: TGTGCCAGCAGCGTAATGCCAGGGGGGTCGAACACTGAAGCTTTCTTT. This translates into CASSVMPGGSNTEAFF.

V and J are TRBV5-1 and TRBJ1-4, with 10 bases fitting TRBD1. The CDR3 extends over 14 amino acids. CDR1 is SGHRS, CDR2 YFSETQ, per germline. After removal of 4 bases from V and 8 bases from J, the junction contained 5 bases not matched to a gene. The CDR3 sequence: CASSVTGGNEKLFF. The CDR3 DNA is TGCGCCAGCAGCGTGACAGGGGGCAACGAAAAACTGTTTTTT.

V is TRBV4-3 and J is TRBJ1-2; perhaps TRBD1 as D (5 bases). CDR1 and CDR2 from the germline V gene are LGHNA and YSLEER. Trimming removed 3 bases at V and 7 bases at J, with 18 bases between. CDR3 size: 15 residues. The CDR3 spells CASSQAVQGRLGYTF. CDR3 DNA sequence: TGCGCCAGCAGCCAGGCCGTTCAGGGTCGGCTTGGCTACACCTTC.

J is TRBJ1-6 and V is TRBV7-8; D is unclear. The CDR3 has 15 amino acids. The germline V gene has CDR1 SGHVS and CDR2 FQNEAQ. V was shortened by 0 bases and J by 6 bases, with 9 bases between the two germline ends. The CDR3 here is CASSLAPGGNSPLHF. The CDR3 DNA sequence: TGTGCCAGCAGCTTAGCTCCGGGTGGTAATTCACCCCTCCACTTT.

The chain combines TRBV6-5 with TRBJ2-3; 10 nucleotides agree with TRBD2. CDR1 and CDR2 from the germline V gene are MNHEY and SVGAGI. This CDR3 region has 14 residues. Losses at the gene ends were 6 bases for V and 3 bases for J; bases not matched to a gene: 3. The CDR3: CASSLSGGTDTQYF. The CDR3 DNA reads TGTGCCAGCAGCCTTAGCGGGGGGACAGATACGCAGTATTTT.

This chain links TRBV2 with TRBJ1-2; possibly TRBD1 for D (6 bases). The CDR3 covers 12 residues. Germline lookup yields CDR1 SNHLY and CDR2 FYNNEI. Trimming cost V 4 bases and J 6 bases, with 9 bases left between them. The DNA for the CDR3 is TGTGCCAGCAGTGTTGAGGGGGATGGCTACACCTTC. It codes for CASSVEGDGYTF. Full variable domain (remainder filled in from reference TRBV2 and TRBJ1-2): EPEVTQTPSHQVTQMGQEVILRCVPISNHLYFYWYRQILGQKVEFLVSFYNNEISEKSEIFDDQFSVERPDGSNFTLKIRSTKLEDSAMYFCASSVEGDGYTFGSGTRLTVV.

The chain links TRBV7-9 to TRBJ2-7, with 7 bases fitting TRBD1. Germline V lookup: CDR1 SEHNR, CDR2 FQNEAQ (reference sequence). This CDR3 region has 15 residues. J lost 7 bases, V lost 2 bases, and 11 bases had no gene match. DNA of the CDR3: TGTGCCAGCAGCTTACCGACCCGAGGACAGGATGAGCAGTACTTC. This encodes CASSLPTRGQDEQYF.

In its sample, this clone was seen a few times. The same CDR3 can be traced to other DNA sequences in this sample. The V gene is TRBV30, the J gene TRBJ1-1; TRBD1 agrees at 7 bases. With V trimmed by 3 bases and J by 4 bases, 5 bases remained unmatched. This CDR3 region has 13 residues. The germline V gene has CDR1 GTSNPN and CDR2 SVGIG (reference sequence). CDR3 nucleotide sequence: TGTGCCTGGAGGAGGCAGGGGGGCACTGAAGCTTTCTTT. This translates into CAWRRQGGTEAFF. Full variable domain (remainder filled in from reference TRBV30 and TRBJ1-1): SQTIHQWPATLVQPVGSPLSLECTVEGTSNPNLYWYRQAAGRGLQLLFYSVGIGQISSEVPQNLSASRPQDRQFILSSKKLLLSDSGFYLCAWRRQGGTEAFFGQGTRLTVV.

The chain uses TRBV7-3 and TRBJ2-6; no firm D call. The CDR3 spans 13 residues. CDR1 and CDR2 from the germline V gene are SGHTA and FQGTGA. Trimming stripped 7 bases from V and 4 bases from J, with 8 bases between. DNA of the CDR3: TGTGCCAGCACTCCCGGGGGGGCCAACGTCCTGACTTTC. Residues: CASTPGGANVLTF.

This chain links TRBV7-2 with TRBJ1-1; tentatively, D is TRBD1 (5 bases). In germline, CDR1 is SGHTA, CDR2 FQGNSA. Trimming pared 0 bases from V and 2 bases from J, leaving 10 bases between. The CDR3 runs to 15 residues. CDR3 in DNA: TGTGCCAGCAGCTTAGCAGCAGGGCTAAACACTGAAGCTTTCTTT. This sequence encodes CASSLAAGLNTEAFF.

This chain links TRBV29-1 with TRBJ2-3; D is undetermined. Germline CDR1 is SQVTM and CDR2 is ANQGSEA. The CDR3 spans 16 residues. V lost 2 bases to trimming and J lost 1 base, with 16 bases between them. CDR3 loop: CSVEPFGRSGTDTQYF. The CDR3 DNA follows: TGCAGCGTTGAACCTTTCGGCAGGTCGGGCACAGATACGCAGTATTTT.